The entry that follows covers one TCR beta chain sequence. This clonotype was observed at least ten times. No antigen is known for it. No quality values exist for individual bases; no much larger clone is one base distant. The library came from PCR. Sequencing took place on an Illumina HiSeq 2500. TCR library preparation used molecular barcoding, with unique molecular identifiers applied to normalize quantification of the TCRbeta repertoire. TCRdb's own reprocessing of the public reads used fastp at Q25 and MiXCR and kept productive beta chains. Rows matching on CDR3 protein sequence are summarized as one entry with the most common DNA and genes. Within this sample are some 5,000 distinct CDR3 sequences, with approximately 7% of them counted one time only. About 1.8% of the sample belongs to the ten largest clones. In the paper's terms, the time point label means: day 60 (about 2 months) after transplantation. Interpreted using the paper, the treatment or condition label stands for: allogeneic hematopoietic cell transplantation with graft depleted of TCRalphabeta T cells and CD19 B cells. The transplant recipients were children given TCRalphabeta/CD19-depleted allogeneic hematopoietic cell grafts.

The data stem from a study of T-cell reconstitution after alpha-beta-depleted transplantation in children (TCRdb year 2016). For context, the study as a whole: Using TCR repertoire profiling, the study quantitatively followed how T-cell immune reconstitution unfolded in children after TCRalphabeta/CD19-depleted allogeneic hematopoietic cell transplantation. Results the study describes overall, beyond this receptor: In some patients, the high TCRbeta diversity seen at day 60 was put down to recipient T cells and intrathymic progenitors that had survived conditioning. Over subsequent months, a decline in hyperexpanded clone frequencies was noted, and after one year, T-cell counts and TCRbeta diversity were mostly ascribed to newly produced T cells. The apparently early alphabetaT-cell count recovery about two months after transplant was reportedly dependent on only several hundred rapidly expanded clones derived from non-depleted graft cells.

The cysteine opens and the phenylalanine closes a CDR3 of 14 amino acids. This entry keeps only the CDR3 DNA: 42 bases, framed from base 1. V gives up 7 bases and J gives up 7 bases, and the segment between their germline ends measures 16 bases. Per the germline V gene, MNHNS is the CDR1 and SASEGT is the CDR2. This material consisted of PBMCs, mostly from graft donor cells, taken 60 days after TCRalphabeta/CD19-depleted stem cell transplant. This TCR came from a boy younger than two who had a stem cell transplant for SCID, so the T cells may come from the graft donor. Recombination joined TRBV6-1 with TRBJ2-2, with a weak D call of TRBD2 (5 bases match). The DNA sequence follows: TGTGCCAGCACCCGCCCGCGGGCAGGCGGGGAGCTGTTTTTT. The resulting protein is CASTRPRAGGELFF.